The next 9 T cell receptor beta chains were all read from a single sample in a study of CD8 T cell repertoires and HIV-1 epitope variants. This table comes from immunoSEQ multiplex PCR, and its TCRdb copy is limited to in-frame clones, with some not included. The sample shows about 4,400 clones, roughly 61% of them seen only once. Their antigen targets remain unknown. The specimen was cultured CD8+ T cells derived from PBMCs. Receptor source: a male donor with HIV.

The genes are TRBV18 and TRBJ2-1, with TRBD1 matching 8 bases. The CDR3 is made up of 14 amino acids. Germline V CDR1 and CDR2: KGHSH, LQKENI. V was pared by 6 bases and J by 6 bases, with 7 bases of the junction left unmatched. The CDR3 protein is CASSQDRAGNEQFF. CDR3 DNA sequence: TGTGCCAGCTCGCAGGACAGGGCGGGCAATGAGCAGTTCTTC.

This clone was detected only a few times. This rearrangement joins TRBV7-8 to TRBJ1-1, with D unclear. Trimming left V 5 bases short and J 7 bases short, with 20 bases between. This CDR3 comprises 15 residues. Germline values: CDR1 SGHVS, CDR2 FQNEAQ. CDR3 amino acids: CASSPGLGGVGEAFF. The CDR3 nucleotides read TGTGCCAGCAGCCCCGGCCTCGGTGGAGTAGGTGAAGCTTTCTTT.

J is TRBJ2-3 and V is TRBV13; 14 nucleotides agree with TRBD2. V lost 5 bases to trimming and J lost 0 bases; unmatched junction nucleotides: 7. CDR1 and CDR2 from the germline V gene are PRHDT and FYEKMQ (reference sequence). The CDR3 runs to 18 residues. The CDR3 DNA reads as TGTGCCAGCAGCCTGACTAGCGGGAGGGCCCGTAGCACAGATACGCAGTATTTT. Translating it yields CASSLTSGRARSTDTQYF.

The table lists this clone with a few counts. The chain links TRBV6-5 to TRBJ2-1, with D perhaps matching TRBD1 (5 bases). Germline V lookup: CDR1 MNHEY, CDR2 SVGAGI. The CDR3 length is 15 residues. Trimming cost V 5 bases and J 2 bases, with 13 bases left between them. In DNA form, the CDR3 reads TGTGCCAGCAGTCCAGACAGAACTCCCTACAATGAGCAGTTCTTC. It translates to CASSPDRTPYNEQFF.

By share, this clone ranks as large. In DNA form, the CDR3 reads TGTGCCAGTACCCCGGACAGGTTAAGCAATCAGCCCCAGCATTTT. Translated, it gives CASTPDRLSNQPQHF. This chain uses TRBV19 with TRBJ1-5; 7 nucleotides line up with TRBD1. Germline CDR1 and CDR2: LNHDA and SQIVND (reference sequence). With V trimmed by 7 bases and J by 1 base, 7 bases remained unmatched. The CDR3 has 15 amino acids.

CDR3 coding DNA: TGTGCCAGCAGTTACTCCCCCTACACTGAAGCTTTCTTT. Its protein is CASSYSPYTEAFF. The chain is built from TRBV6-5 and TRBJ1-1; D is unresolved. V shed 0 bases and J shed 3 bases, with 5 bases lying between them. CDR1 is MNHEY, CDR2 SVGAGI, per germline. The CDR3 contains 13 residues.

V is TRBV9 and J is TRBJ2-1, with D possibly being TRBD1 (6 bases). V lost 4 bases and J 3 bases, leaving 11 bases between the germline ends. CDR3 length equals 14 residues. In germline, CDR1 is SGDLS, CDR2 YYNGEE. The DNA of the CDR3 is TGTGCCAGCAGCCCTAGGGACATCTACAATGAGCAGTTCTTC. Its translation: CASSPRDIYNEQFF.

This clone has more than one count but fewer than ten. This chain links TRBV6-5 with TRBJ1-1, with D maybe TRBD1 (6 bases). The V gene lost 5 bases and the J gene lost 7 bases, with 17 bases spanning the gap. CDR1 and CDR2 from the germline V gene are MNHEY and SVGAGI. The CDR3 runs to 14 residues. The DNA of the CDR3 is TGTGCCAGCAGTCCGACAGGCCCGCCACTTGAAGCTTTCTTT. Amino acids: CASSPTGPPLEAFF.

This rearrangement joins TRBV5-4 to TRBJ1-1; TRBD1 is a possible D gene (6 bases). Trimming took off 1 base at V and 1 base at J, with 8 bases between the two ends. The V gene's germline CDR1 is SGHNT and CDR2 YYREEE (reference sequence). CDR3 length: 14 residues. The CDR3 nucleotides read TGTGCCAGCAGCTTGTCAGGGGCGAACACTGAAGCTTTCTTT. This gives the protein CASSLSGANTEAFF.